This T cell receptor beta chain was documented in a study of vaccination effects on CD4 cells after COVID-19. Overall study: Researchers obtained post-vaccine samples at a median of 72 days past the second dose. General study results and limits: Nearly all vaccine-induced clones in healthy recipients recognized only SARS-CoV-2.

As for this clone: Antigen unknown.

The CDR3 contains 14 residues. J was trimmed by 4 bases and V by 2 bases; bases with no gene match: 4. Germline V gives CDR1 SGHDT, CDR2 YYEEEE. Using viral peptide pools, the ViraFEST assay grew out antigen-specific CD4+ T cells prior to sequencing. The authors isolated CD4+ T cells after more than eight days of culture. As their vaccination, participants received two doses of either BNT162b2 or mRNA-1273. Here immunoSEQ multiplex PCR was the method, and the copy in TCRdb shows in-frame clones only, minus some. The sample shows roughly 70,000 clones, under 80% of them seen only once. The genes are TRBV5-6 and TRBJ1-2, with 8 nucleotides matching TRBD1. The receptor's source is a human donor who received a COVID-19 vaccine. Sequenced material: CD4+ T cells from PBMCs cultured with HCoV-OC43 spike peptides, taken after COVID-19 vaccination. Subset: HCoV-OC43 spike overlapping peptide pool stimulation. CDR3 sequence: CASSFQTGAYGYTF. CDR3 coding DNA: TGTGCCAGCAGCTTTCAGACAGGGGCCTATGGCTACACCTTC. The whole variable domain, filled in from reference TRBV5-6 and TRBJ1-2, reads DAGVTQSPTHLIKTRGQQVTLRCSPKSGHDTVSWYQQALGQGPQFIFQYYEEEERQRGNFPDRFSGHQFPNYSSELNVNALLLGDSALYLCASSFQTGAYGYTFGSGTRLTVV.